These T cell receptor beta chains were read from a single sample in a study of blood T cell repertoires in COVID-19. TCRdb's copy holds only in-frame clones and misses some; the assay was immunoSEQ multiplex PCR. The sample has about 120,000 clones, approximately 84% seen once; the top ten hold 7.5%. Input material: peripheral blood. These receptors all come from a man aged 70 or older with active or convalescent COVID-19. The CDR3 runs from the conserved cysteine through the conserved F or W. The order of the fields is D gene, clone size, J gene, V gene, CDR3 DNA, CDR3 protein. D genes are given only for firm matches. A row's size may be missing; if present it is once, few, many or a size class.

NA NA TRBJ1-5 TRBV6-1 TGTGCCAGCAGTGAAACGGGGAAGTTAAATCAGCCCCAGCATTTT CASSETGKLNQPQHF
NA once TRBJ2-3 TRBV19 TGTGCCACCCAGGATAGGGGGAGGGGGACAGATACGCAGTATTTT CATQDRGRGTDTQYF
TRBD1 NA TRBJ1-2 TRBV12-5 TGTGCTAGTGGTTATCTGGACAGGGGTAATGGCTACACCTTC CASGYLDRGNGYTF
TRBD2 few TRBJ2-1 TRBV6-5 TGTGCCAGCAGTTACGGCGGACTAGCGGCAGATGAGCAGTTCTTC CASSYGGLAADEQFF
TRBD2 NA TRBJ2-7 TRBV5-8 TGTGCCAGCACCCTCCCGGGGGGGCCCCAATACGAGCAGTACTTC CASTLPGGPQYEQYF
NA NA TRBJ2-5 TRBV11-3 TGTGCCAGCAGCTTTGGGAGCGGGTGGAATCAAGAGACCCAGTACTTC CASSFGSGWNQETQYF
TRBD1 NA TRBJ2-6 TRBV7-6 TGTGCCAGCAGCTTCCTAGGACAGGGCAACGTCCTGACTTTC CASSFLGQGNVLTF
TRBD2 NA TRBJ2-1 TRBV7-3 TGTGCCAGCAGCACACTAGCGGGAGGGCTTAATGAGCAGTTCTTC CASSTLAGGLNEQFF
NA NA TRBJ2-7 TRBV30 TGTGCCTGGAGCGCCACGCAGCCGGGATACAGCGAGCAGTACTTC CAWSATQPGYSEQYF
NA NA TRBJ2-1 TRBV6-4 TGTGCCAGCAGTGACTCCGGCGGGGCTTCGAATGAGCAGTTCTTC CASSDSGGASNEQFF
TRBD1 NA TRBJ2-1 TRBV18 TGTGCCAGCTCACCAGCAACAGGGGCTCTCAATGAGCAGTTCTTC CASSPATGALNEQFF
TRBD2 NA TRBJ2-1 TRBV5-4 TGTGCCAGCAGCTTGGCAGGACTAGCGGGACACAATGAGCAGTTCTTC CASSLAGLAGHNEQFF
NA NA TRBJ2-3 TRBV11-3 TGTGCCAGCAGCTTAGCGGGGAGGCCAGATACGCAGTATTTT CASSLAGRPDTQYF
TRBD2 NA TRBJ2-7 TRBV27 TGTGCCAGCAGTTTACGGTCTAGCGGGAGTAAACTAGGCGAGCAGTACTTC CASSLRSSGSKLGEQYF
NA NA TRBJ1-5 TRBV6-4 TGTGCCAGCAGTGAGAACAGTGATCAGCCCCAGCATTTT CASSENSDQPQHF
NA NA TRBJ1-5 TRBV6-5 TGTGCCAGCAATCCCGCGTATAGCAATCAGCCCCAGCATTTT CASNPAYSNQPQHF
TRBD1 NA TRBJ2-4 TRBV2 TGTGCCAGCAGCCAAGGGACAGGGGGAAACATTCAGTACTTC CASSQGTGGNIQYF
NA NA TRBJ2-5 TRBV2 TGTGCCAGCAGCGGCGGGGGCAGTCAAGAGACCCAGTACTTC CASSGGGSQETQYF
NA few TRBJ1-2 TRBV6-1 TGTGCCAGCAGTGAATGGCAGGATGGCTACACCTTC CASSEWQDGYTF
TRBD1 NA TRBJ2-7 TRBV10-3 TGTGCCACCGACAGGGGGATCGACGAGCAGTACTTC CATDRGIDEQYF
TRBD1 NA TRBJ2-1 TRBV27 TGTGCCAGCAGTTTAAGGGACAGGCAGTTCTTC CASSLRDRQFF
TRBD1 NA TRBJ1-2 TRBV6-5 TGTGCCAGCAGGGACAGGAGTTACTATGGCTACACCTTC CASRDRSYYGYTF
TRBD1 NA TRBJ1-2 TRBV4-1 TGCGCCAGCAGCCACCAAGCCGGGACAGATAAATATGGCTACACCTTC CASSHQAGTDKYGYTF
NA NA TRBJ1-1 TRBV19 TGTGCCAGTAGTATCAGGGAATCCACTGAAGCTTTCTTT CASSIRESTEAFF
NA NA TRBJ2-6 TRBV6-5 TGTGCCAGCAAAGATGGACTTAGCGGGGCCAACGTCCTGACTTTC CASKDGLSGANVLTF
TRBD1 NA TRBJ1-2 TRBV18 TGTGCCAGCTCACCAGAACGGCAGGGGGAACATGGCTACACCTTC CASSPERQGEHGYTF
NA NA TRBJ1-3 TRBV3-1/TRBV3-2 TGTGCCAGCAGCCTCCCCTCGGCTGGAAACACCATATATTTT CASSLPSAGNTIYF
NA NA TRBJ2-7 TRBV6-5 TGTGCCAGCAGACACCGGGATCAAGTAGGCGAGCAGTACTTC CASRHRDQVGEQYF
NA once TRBJ1-1 TRBV18 TGTGCCAGCTCATTTTCAGGTACCAACACTGAAGCTTTCTTT CASSFSGTNTEAFF
NA NA TRBJ1-1 TRBV4-3 TGCGCCAGCAGCCGGACAATGAACACTGAAGCTTTCTTT CASSRTMNTEAFF
TRBD2 NA TRBJ2-7 TRBV7-9 TGTGCCAGCAGCATCGGGGGGGCCACCTACGAGCAGTACTTC CASSIGGATYEQYF